The clone carrying this T cell receptor beta chain was seen at least ten times. Its antigen is as yet unknown. This specimen comes from a study of breast tumors, draining lymph nodes, adjacent tissues. The lymph nodes were axillary draining lymph nodes from breast cancer patients. Study-level findings and limits: Luminal-like breast cancer showed significantly higher tumor–nontumor repertoire similarity than basal-like. Compared with lymph nodes, tumors were less diverse; compared with nontumor tissue, more.

TCRdb fed the multiplex PCR reads into MiXCR, producing one record per CDR3 protein. The data hold about 140,000 distinct CDR3 sequences, with 32% observed a single time. Trimming stripped 3 bases from V and 5 bases from J, with 8 bases between. Per germline, CDR1 MNHNS and CDR2 SASEGT. CDR3 size: 12 residues. The chain combines TRBV6-1 with TRBJ2-7, with D uncertain. The sample taken for sequencing was axillary lymph node tissue. This TCR was recovered from a female donor with breast cancer. Some clones in this sample may be carry-over from other donors' samples. In DNA form, the CDR3 reads TGTGCCAGCAGTGAGGGTAAGCACGAGCAGTACTTC. The encoded protein is CASSEGKHEQYF.